This T cell receptor (beta chain) was recovered during a study of neurological immune-mediated disorders. Overall study results and limits: No sharing of CDR3 amino acid sequences was observed among expanded clones across subjects, suggesting private repertoires in all groups. The greatest TCR clonal expansion appeared in HTLV-1-associated myelopathy and the smallest, falling below healthy controls, in multiple sclerosis.

V lost 6 bases, J lost 0 bases, and 13 bases lay in between. CDR3 length: 14 residues. Germline V gene data show CDR1 as DFQATT and CDR2 as SNEGSKA (reference sequence). Sample time point: technical triplicate 1. The study built sorted libraries from some 960,000 CD4+ or CD8+ T cells. 5'RACE employing 10-nucleotide random UMIs yielded the cDNA. TCRdb reprocessed the 5' RACE reads via MiXCR and lists one record per CDR3 protein. The top ten clones hold 5.5% of a sample with fewer than 30,000 distinct CDR3 sequences, roughly an eighth of them seen once. This clonotype was observed many times. Antigen: not known.

The TCR originated in a female donor with HTLV-1-associated myelopathy (HAM/TSP). The chain couples TRBV20-1 to TRBJ2-3, with D possibly being TRBD2 (5 bases). Sequencing was done on a sample of CD4+ T cells from blood. The DNA for the CDR3 is TGCAGTGCGGAGGATAATGCTAGCACAGATACGCAGTATTTT. Residues: CSAEDNASTDTQYF.